Each of the 21 T cell receptor beta chains below was sequenced from the same sample in a study of OX40 agonist ivuxolimab in advanced cancers. The protocol was immunoSEQ multiplex PCR, while the TCRdb copy is restricted to in-frame clones and leaves out a portion. The sample consists of about 54,000 clones, roughly nine tenths of them appearing once. This material consisted of CD4+ or CD8+ T cells sorted from blood, taken in a trial of the OX40 agonist ivuxolimab. The receptor source for this set is an adult with an advanced solid tumor such as melanoma, head and neck, liver or kidney cancer.

This chain links TRBV11-2 with TRBJ2-3; maybe TRBD1 (5 bases). This CDR3 is built from 14 residues. V was trimmed by 5 bases and J by 9 bases, leaving 18 bases between them. CDR1 and CDR2 (germline): SGHAT, FQNNGV. CDR3 sequence: CASSGVEGAKTQYF. The CDR3 DNA is TGTGCCAGCAGCGGGGTGGAAGGGGCAAAAACGCAGTATTTT.

CDR3 sequence: CASSPPQGWSTQYF. The CDR3 region has the DNA TGTGCCAGCAGCCCCCCGCAGGGTTGGAGTACGCAGTATTTT. This chain links TRBV7-9 with TRBJ2-3; a weak D match, TRBD1 (5 bases). The V end was cut by 5 bases, the J end by 8 bases, with 17 bases between. Germline CDR1 is SEHNR and CDR2 is FQNEAQ (reference sequence). This CDR3 comprises 14 residues.

This chain connects TRBV9 to TRBJ2-5; D unclear. The DNA end favors TRBJ2-7, so the J call may be wrong. Per germline, CDR1 SGDLS and CDR2 YYNGEE. This CDR3 comprises 13 residues. The CDR3 is CASSPSWTYEQYF. CDR3 sequence (DNA): TGTGCCAGCAGCCCTTCGTGGACCTACGAGCAGTACTTC.

V is TRBV9 and J is TRBJ2-7; TRBD2 matches at 10 bases. This CDR3 is 15 amino acids long. Germline trimming cut 0 bases from V and 7 bases from J; bases unmatched to any gene: 7. Germline CDR1 is SGDLS and CDR2 is YYNGEE. CDR3 bases: TGTGCCAGCAGCGTAGTAGGAATAGCGGGAGGTGAGCAGTACTTC. Encoded protein: CASSVVGIAGGEQYF. The full variable domain, its missing parts supplied by reference TRBV9 and TRBJ2-7, is DSGVTQTPKHLITATGQRVTLRCSPRSGDLSVYWYQQSLDQGLQFLIQYYNGEERAKGNILERFSAQQFPDLHSELNLSSLELGDSALYFCASSVVGIAGGEQYFGPGTRLTVT.

The chain is built from TRBV28 and TRBJ2-1; weak D call: TRBD1 (7 bases). The CDR3 sequence is 15 residues long. Trimming took off 5 bases at V and 5 bases at J, with 16 bases between the two ends. CDR1 is MDHEN and CDR2 is SYDVKM in the germline V gene. The CDR3 sequence: CASSPRGRYDNEQFF. CDR3 sequence (DNA): TGTGCCAGCAGTCCCAGGGGGAGGTATGACAATGAGCAGTTCTTC.

V is TRBV4-2 and J is TRBJ1-2; TRBD1 agrees at 8 bases. V gave up 4 bases and J gave up 8 bases; unmatched junction bases: 15. The CDR3 spans 16 residues. CDR1 LGHNA and CDR2 YNFKEQ come from the germline V gene. In nucleotides, the CDR3 is TGTGCCAGCAGCCCTACTTTAATCCGAGACAGGGGCGGCTACACCTTC. Translated: CASSPTLIRDRGGYTF.

The chain is built from TRBV4-1 and TRBJ2-5; TRBD1 aligns across 11 bases. The V and J ends lost 3 bases and 5 bases, in that order; junction bases with no gene match: 5. This CDR3 contains 15 residues. The germline gives CDR1 MGHRA, CDR2 YSYEKL. The CDR3 sequence: CASSQLGTGGETQYF. As DNA, the CDR3 is TGCGCCAGCAGCCAGCTCGGGACAGGGGGTGAGACCCAGTACTTC.

The chain couples TRBV19 to TRBJ2-2, with 11 bases lining up with TRBD1. From germline, CDR1 is LNHDA and CDR2 SQIVND (reference sequence). The CDR3 consists of 16 residues. With 6 bases clipped from V and 5 bases from J, the junction kept 8 bases outside the gene matches. The CDR3 loop is CASSHGQGALTGELFF. The DNA of the CDR3 is TGTGCCAGTAGCCATGGACAGGGGGCGCTTACCGGGGAGCTGTTTTTT.

This clone was seen just once. The chain carries TRBV11-2 and TRBJ2-7; D is tentatively TRBD1 or TRBD2 (5 bases each). Germline V gene sequence: CDR1 SGHAT, CDR2 FQNNGV. This CDR3 region has 14 residues. Trimming shortened V by 5 bases and J by 7 bases, and 18 bases separated the two germline ends. In DNA, the CDR3 is TGTGCCAGCAGCCCGGGACCGGCTTTTAGGGAGCAGTACTTC. It codes for CASSPGPAFREQYF.

By sample share, this clone is medium-sized. The chain combines TRBV6-5 with TRBJ2-7; 8 nucleotides match TRBD1. Germline V lookup: CDR1 MNHEY, CDR2 SVGAGI. This CDR3 is built from 15 residues. The junction had 4 bases not matched to a gene; V was cut back by 0 bases and J by 3 bases. CDR3 amino acids: CASSYSPQGGYEQYF. The CDR3 nucleotides are TGTGCCAGCAGTTACTCCCCACAGGGGGGCTACGAGCAGTACTTC.

J is TRBJ2-3 and V is TRBV5-1; D may be TRBD1 (5 bases). Germline loops: CDR1 SGHRS, CDR2 YFSETQ. The CDR3 consists of 14 residues. V was clipped by 0 bases and J by 0 bases, with 5 bases between them. For the CDR3, the DNA is TGCGCCAGCAGCTTGGGACAGAGCACAGATACGCAGTATTTT. Translated, it gives CASSLGQSTDTQYF. The whole variable domain, filled in from reference TRBV5-1 and TRBJ2-3, reads KAGVTQTPRYLIKTRGQQVTLSCSPISGHRSVSWYQQTPGQGLQFLFEYFSETQRNKGNFPGRFSGRQFSNSRSEMNVSTLELGDSALYLCASSLGQSTDTQYFGPGTRLTVL.

Here the CDR3 DNA reads TGCGCCAGCAGCTTGGATGGGAATGGCCCGTACGAGCAGTACTTC. This codes for CASSLDGNGPYEQYF. This chain connects TRBV5-1 to TRBJ2-7; the D is unclear. CDR3 length equals 15 residues. The V gene lost 0 bases and the J gene lost 4 bases, with 14 bases spanning the gap. Germline V lookup: CDR1 SGHRS, CDR2 YFSETQ.

The rearrangement joins TRBV7-9 to TRBJ2-7; tentative D call: TRBD1 (6 bases). V lost 4 bases to trimming and J lost 3 bases, with 13 bases between them. Germline loops: CDR1 SEHNR, CDR2 FQNEAQ (reference sequence). The CDR3 consists of 14 residues. The DNA for the CDR3 is TGTGCCAGCAGCTCTCCGACAGGCTACTACGAGCAGTACTTC. It is translated as CASSSPTGYYEQYF.

The chain has TRBV6-1 and TRBJ2-5; D unresolved. Trimming stripped 9 bases from V and 0 bases from J, with 11 bases between. The germline V gene has CDR1 MNHNS and CDR2 SASEGT. The CDR3 is made up of 13 amino acids. The CDR3 DNA is TGTGCCAGTCTGGACGGAAACCAAGAGACCCAGTACTTC. It is translated as CASLDGNQETQYF.

In its sample, this clone was seen once. The chain combines TRBV4-1 with TRBJ1-2, with a weak D call TRBD1 (5 bases). This CDR3 has 17 amino acids. Trimming removed 1 base at V and 4 bases at J, with 19 bases between. Germline values: CDR1 MGHRA, CDR2 YSYEKL. CDR3 residues: CASSQVRGPLSSYGYTF. The CDR3 coding sequence is TGCGCCAGCAGCCAAGTGAGGGGCCCGCTCTCTTCCTATGGCTACACCTTC.

This chain connects TRBV6-1 to TRBJ2-7; 7 positions agree with TRBD1. CDR1 and CDR2 from the germline V gene are MNHNS and SASEGT. The CDR3 runs to 12 residues. J gave up 6 bases and V 6 bases, and 5 bases lay outside the gene matches. CDR3 sequence reads: CASRGQLFEQYF. The CDR3 nucleotides are TGTGCCAGCAGGGGACAGCTTTTCGAGCAGTACTTC.

The chain carries TRBV5-1 and TRBJ1-4; 7 nucleotides match TRBD1. This CDR3 region has 15 residues. Per germline, CDR1 SGHRS and CDR2 YFSETQ. Trimming at V came to 4 bases and at J to 8 bases, leaving 11 bases not matched to a gene. The CDR3 DNA is TGCGCCAGCAGCCTTGGCCAGGGGGTAGGGGAAAAACTGTTTTTT. Translation: CASSLGQGVGEKLFF. The full variable domain, with the rest looked up from reference TRBV5-1 and TRBJ1-4, is KAGVTQTPRYLIKTRGQQVTLSCSPISGHRSVSWYQQTPGQGLQFLFEYFSETQRNKGNFPGRFSGRQFSNSRSEMNVSTLELGDSALYLCASSLGQGVGEKLFFGSGTQLSVL.

J is TRBJ2-3 and V is TRBV27; 9 bases match TRBD1. The V and J ends lost 2 bases and 5 bases, in that order; junction bases with no gene match: 5. The CDR3 covers 15 residues. Germline V lookup: CDR1 MNHEY, CDR2 SMNVEV (reference sequence). CDR3 loop: CASSLGDRAIDTQYF. The CDR3 coding sequence is TGTGCCAGCAGTTTAGGGGACAGGGCTATAGATACGCAGTATTTT.

CDR3: CASSLLAIQETQYF. The CDR3 DNA follows: TGTGCCAGCAGTTTACTCGCTATCCAAGAGACCCAGTACTTC. J is TRBJ2-5 and V is TRBV28; D not resolved. This CDR3 contains 14 residues. Germline V gene lookup returns CDR1 MDHEN and CDR2 SYDVKM. V was shortened by 2 bases and J by 1 base, with 8 bases between the two germline ends.

The rearrangement uses TRBV6-1 and TRBJ1-2, with D tentatively TRBD1 (5 bases). The CDR3 contains 13 residues. Trimming took off 8 bases at V and 8 bases at J, with 18 bases between the two ends. CDR1 MNHNS and CDR2 SASEGT come from the germline V gene. The CDR3 sequence is CASERTGEGGYTF. CDR3 nucleotide sequence: TGTGCCAGCGAGAGGACGGGGGAAGGGGGCTACACCTTC.

The chain has TRBV29-1 and TRBJ2-5, with D perhaps TRBD2 (5 bases). CDR3 length: 13 residues. Trimming left V 3 bases short and J 5 bases short, with 13 bases between. The germline CDR1 and CDR2 sequences are SQVTM and ANQGSEA. This CDR3 is CSVDGKNGETQYF. CDR3 DNA sequence: TGCAGCGTTGACGGGAAAAACGGGGAGACCCAGTACTTC.